This TCR beta chain was captured by sequencing in a study of blood T cell repertoires in COVID-19. Across the whole study: The United States, Italy and Spain were the sources of the acute and convalescent COVID-19 samples. Nucleic acid was either cDNA or gDNA, and it came from T cells, B-cell-depleted T cells, or PBMCs.

V was clipped by 3 bases and J by 4 bases; unmatched bases: 4. The CDR3 runs to 16 residues. From germline, CDR1 is SGDLS and CDR2 YYNGEE. The authors' processing: Counts of nucleated cells, estimated from reference gene primer amplification, were obtained. This table comes from immunoSEQ multiplex PCR, and its TCRdb copy is limited to in-frame clones, with some not included. V, J and clone size are taken as reported in that table, and D and trimming were inferred from the DNA itself. The sample includes about 170,000 clones, roughly four fifths of them seen just once. The TCR sequence derives from a human donor with acute or convalescent COVID-19. The donor label of this sample is uncertain. V and J are TRBV9 and TRBJ2-5; 15 bases align to TRBD2. Sequencing was performed on peripheral blood. The CDR3 DNA reads TGTGCCAGCAGCGCTCGGACTAGCGGGGGGGGAGAGACCCAGTACTTC. It translates to CASSARTSGGGETQYF.